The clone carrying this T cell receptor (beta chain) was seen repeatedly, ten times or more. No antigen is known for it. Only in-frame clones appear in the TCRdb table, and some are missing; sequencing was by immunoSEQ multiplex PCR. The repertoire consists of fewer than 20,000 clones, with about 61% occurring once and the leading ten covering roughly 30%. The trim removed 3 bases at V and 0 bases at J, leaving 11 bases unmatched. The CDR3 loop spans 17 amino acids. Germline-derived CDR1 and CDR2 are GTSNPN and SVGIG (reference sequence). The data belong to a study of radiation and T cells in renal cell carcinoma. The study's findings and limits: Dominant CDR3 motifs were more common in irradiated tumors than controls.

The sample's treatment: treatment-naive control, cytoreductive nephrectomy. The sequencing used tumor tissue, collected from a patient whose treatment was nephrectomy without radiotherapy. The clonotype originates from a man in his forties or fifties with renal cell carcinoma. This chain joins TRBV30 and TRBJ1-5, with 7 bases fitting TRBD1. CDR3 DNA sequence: TGTGCCTGGAGGTTCTCACAGGGGCGATATAGCAATCAGCCCCAGCATTTT. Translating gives CAWRFSQGRYSNQPQHF.